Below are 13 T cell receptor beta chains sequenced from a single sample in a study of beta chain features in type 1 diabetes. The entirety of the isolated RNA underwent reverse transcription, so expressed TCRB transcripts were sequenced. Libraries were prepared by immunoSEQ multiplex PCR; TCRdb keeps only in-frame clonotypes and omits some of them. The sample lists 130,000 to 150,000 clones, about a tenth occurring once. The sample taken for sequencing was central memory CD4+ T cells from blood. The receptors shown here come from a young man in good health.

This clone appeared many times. The CDR3 region is CASSATSGESAYEQYF. The CDR3 nucleotides read TGCGCCAGCAGCGCGACTAGCGGGGAATCGGCCTACGAGCAGTACTTC. V is TRBV5-1 and J is TRBJ2-7; 11 nucleotides match TRBD2. CDR3 length: 16 amino acids. Per the germline V gene, CDR1 is SGHRS and CDR2 is YFSETQ. After removal of 4 bases from V and 2 bases from J, the junction contained 8 bases not matched to a gene.

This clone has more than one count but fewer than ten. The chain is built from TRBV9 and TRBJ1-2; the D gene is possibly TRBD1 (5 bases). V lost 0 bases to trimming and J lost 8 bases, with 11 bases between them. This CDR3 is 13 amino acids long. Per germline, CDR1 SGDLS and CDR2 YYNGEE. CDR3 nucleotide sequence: TGTGCCAGCAGCGTAGGGCAGGGAAACGGCTACACCTTC. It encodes CASSVGQGNGYTF.

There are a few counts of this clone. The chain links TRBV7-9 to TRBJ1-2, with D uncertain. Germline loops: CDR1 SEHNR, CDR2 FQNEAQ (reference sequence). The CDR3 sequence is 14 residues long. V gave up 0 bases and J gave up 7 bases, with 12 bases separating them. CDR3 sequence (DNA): TGTGCCAGCAGCTTAGCCCAGGTCCCCGTTGGCTACACCTTC. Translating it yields CASSLAQVPVGYTF. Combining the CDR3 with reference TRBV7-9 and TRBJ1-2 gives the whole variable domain DTGVSQNPRHKITKRGQNVTFRCDPISEHNRLYWYRQTLGQGPEFLTYFQNEAQLEKSRLLSDRFSAERPKGSFSTLEIQRTEQGDSAMYLCASSLAQVPVGYTFGSGTRLTVV.

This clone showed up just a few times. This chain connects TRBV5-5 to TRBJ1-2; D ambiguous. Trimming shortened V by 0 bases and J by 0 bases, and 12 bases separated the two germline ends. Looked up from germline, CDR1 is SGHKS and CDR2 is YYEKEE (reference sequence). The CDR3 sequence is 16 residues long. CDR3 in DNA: TGTGCCAGCAGCTTGGGGTCGGGAGTAGCTAACTATGGCTACACCTTC. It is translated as CASSLGSGVANYGYTF.

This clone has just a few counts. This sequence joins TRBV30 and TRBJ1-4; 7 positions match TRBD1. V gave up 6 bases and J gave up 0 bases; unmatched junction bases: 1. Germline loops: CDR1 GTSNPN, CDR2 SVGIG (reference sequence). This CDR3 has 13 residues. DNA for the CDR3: TGTGCCTGCACAGGGGCAACTAATGAAAAACTGTTTTTT. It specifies CACTGATNEKLFF.

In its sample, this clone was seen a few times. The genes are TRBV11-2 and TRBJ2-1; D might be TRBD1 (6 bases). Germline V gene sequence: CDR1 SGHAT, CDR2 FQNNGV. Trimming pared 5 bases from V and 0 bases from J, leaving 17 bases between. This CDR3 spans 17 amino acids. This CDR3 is CASSHRGQGSSYNEQFF. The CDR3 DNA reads TGTGCCAGCAGCCATAGAGGGCAGGGGAGCTCCTACAATGAGCAGTTCTTC.

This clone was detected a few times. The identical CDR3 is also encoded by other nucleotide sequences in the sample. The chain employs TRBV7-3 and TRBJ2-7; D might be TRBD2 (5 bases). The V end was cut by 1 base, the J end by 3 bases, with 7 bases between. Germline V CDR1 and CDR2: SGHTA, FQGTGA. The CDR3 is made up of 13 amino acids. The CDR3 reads CASSLNRGYEQYF. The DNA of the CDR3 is TGTGCCAGCAGCTTAAACCGGGGCTACGAGCAGTACTTC.

CDR3 sequence: CASSTRQGRVYEQYF. The CDR3 DNA sequence: TGTGCCAGCAGTACCCGACAGGGGAGGGTCTACGAGCAGTACTTC. The chain carries TRBV11-2 and TRBJ2-7; weak D call: TRBD1 (8 bases). This CDR3 has 15 amino acids. The germline V and J ends were trimmed by 6 bases and 3 bases, with 18 bases remaining between them. Germline values: CDR1 SGHAT, CDR2 FQNNGV.

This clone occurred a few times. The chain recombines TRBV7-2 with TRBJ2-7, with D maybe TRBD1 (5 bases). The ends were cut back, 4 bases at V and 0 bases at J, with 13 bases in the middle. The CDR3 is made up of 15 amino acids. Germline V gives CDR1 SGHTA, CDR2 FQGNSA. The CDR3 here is CASSSQTASSYEQYF. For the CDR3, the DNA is TGTGCCAGCAGCTCACAGACAGCCTCCTCCTACGAGCAGTACTTC.

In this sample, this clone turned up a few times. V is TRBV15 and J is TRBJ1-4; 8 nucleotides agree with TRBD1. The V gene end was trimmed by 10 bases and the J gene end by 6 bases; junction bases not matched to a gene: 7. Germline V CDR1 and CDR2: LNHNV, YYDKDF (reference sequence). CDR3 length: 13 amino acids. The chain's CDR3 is CAIRQGQYEKLFF. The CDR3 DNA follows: TGTGCCATCAGACAGGGGCAATATGAAAAACTGTTTTTT.

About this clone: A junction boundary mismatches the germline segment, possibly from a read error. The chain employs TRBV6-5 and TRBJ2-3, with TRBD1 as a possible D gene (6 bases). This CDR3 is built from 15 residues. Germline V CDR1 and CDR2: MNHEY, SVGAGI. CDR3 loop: CASSQQGETTATQYF. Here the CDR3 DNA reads TGTGCCAGCAGTCAACAGGGAGAGACCACAGCTACGCAGTATTTT.

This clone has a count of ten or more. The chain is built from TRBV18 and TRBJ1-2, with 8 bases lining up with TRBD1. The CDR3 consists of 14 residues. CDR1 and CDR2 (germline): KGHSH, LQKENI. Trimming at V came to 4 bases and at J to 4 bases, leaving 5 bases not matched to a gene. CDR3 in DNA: TGTGCCAGCTCACAGGGACAGGTACCCTATGGCTACACCTTC. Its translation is CASSQGQVPYGYTF.

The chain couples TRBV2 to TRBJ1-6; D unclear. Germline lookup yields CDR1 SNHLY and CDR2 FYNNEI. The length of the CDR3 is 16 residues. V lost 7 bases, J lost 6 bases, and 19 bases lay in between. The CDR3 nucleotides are TGTGCCAGCAAGAGGGAGCCGAGCTCGGGTAATTCACCCCTCCACTTT. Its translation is CASKREPSSGNSPLHF. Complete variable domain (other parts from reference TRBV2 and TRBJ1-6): EPEVTQTPSHQVTQMGQEVILRCVPISNHLYFYWYRQILGQKVEFLVSFYNNEISEKSEIFDDQFSVERPDGSNFTLKIRSTKLEDSAMYFCASKREPSSGNSPLHFGNGTRLTVT.